A selection of T cell receptor beta chains follows, all from one sample in a study of blood T cell repertoires in COVID-19. Clones were read by immunoSEQ multiplex PCR, and TCRdb kept only the in-frame ones, dropping some. The table lists fewer than 200,000 clones, 80% to 90% of them singletons. The sequenced material came from PBMCs or T cells enriched from blood (not recorded which). These receptors were collected from a woman aged 45-65 years in a cohort exposed to, infected with or recovered from COVID-19 (not recorded which). Each CDR3 is given with its conserved first and last residue. The order of the fields is D gene, V gene, J gene, clone size, CDR3 protein, CDR3 DNA. D genes are given only for firm matches. Only part of the rows carry a size: once, few, many, or a class if the clone is expanded.

-	TRBV7-2	TRBJ1-2	once	CASSQLIEAYGYTF	TGTGCCAGCAGCCAGCTTATAGAGGCGTATGGCTACACCTTC
-	TRBV30	TRBJ1-2	-	CAWPTGSYGYTF	TGTGCCTGGCCTACAGGGAGCTATGGCTACACCTTC
TRBD2	TRBV5-1	TRBJ2-1	-	CASFAGTSRDEQFF	TGCGCCAGCTTCGCCGGGACTAGCCGTGATGAGCAGTTCTTC
TRBD1	TRBV5-1	TRBJ1-3	-	CASSLDGTGSGNTIYF	TGCGCCAGCAGCTTGGATGGGACAGGCTCTGGAAACACCATATATTTT
-	TRBV29-1	TRBJ1-1	-	CSVYFVTEAFF	TGCAGCGTTTACTTTGTAACTGAAGCTTTCTTT
TRBD1	TRBV6-5	TRBJ1-2	-	CASSPGQLSFYGYTF	TGTGCCAGCAGTCCGGGACAGCTATCTTTCTATGGCTACACCTTC
TRBD1	TRBV18	TRBJ2-2	-	CASSRASNAGTANTGELFF	TGTGCCAGCTCACGCGCCTCTAATGCTGGGACAGCGAACACCGGGGAGCTGTTTTTT
TRBD2	TRBV5-6	TRBJ2-7	-	CASSPRTSGYEQYF	TGTGCCAGCAGTCCGAGGACTAGCGGCTACGAGCAGTACTTC
-	TRBV3-1/TRBV3-2	TRBJ1-5	-	CASSRQYNQPQHF	TGTGCCAGCAGCCGACAGTACAATCAGCCCCAGCATTTT
-	TRBV3-1/TRBV3-2	TRBJ2-1	-	CASSPDYRDNEQFF	TGTGCCAGCAGCCCTGACTACCGAGACAATGAGCAGTTCTTC
TRBD1	TRBV14	TRBJ2-3	-	CASSQDRGTGTDTQYF	TGTGCCAGCAGCCAAGATCGGGGGACAGGGACAGATACGCAGTATTTT
TRBD1	TRBV19	TRBJ1-4	once	CASSMEGSQGDEKLFF	TGTGCCAGTAGTATGGAGGGTTCGCAGGGGGATGAAAAACTGTTTTTT
-	TRBV28	TRBJ1-2	once	CASSLKYGGYTF	TGTGCCAGCAGTTTGAAGTATGGCGGCTACACCTTC
-	TRBV28	TRBJ1-5	-	CASRRYSNQPQHF	TGTGCCAGCAGGCGATATAGCAATCAGCCCCAGCATTTT
TRBD1	TRBV28	TRBJ1-2	-	CAVGQNYGYTF	TGTGCCGTGGGACAGAACTATGGCTACACCTTC
TRBD1	TRBV7-2	TRBJ1-4	-	CASSPATGGEYEKLFF	TGTGCCAGCAGCCCCGCGACAGGGGGCGAGTATGAAAAACTGTTTTTT
TRBD1	TRBV5-1	TRBJ2-3	-	CATAPGQGSNTQYF	TGCGCCACCGCGCCGGGACAGGGGTCAAATACGCAGTATTTT
-	TRBV18	TRBJ2-7	few	CASSPLDNSYEQYF	TGTGCCAGCTCACCCCTCGACAACTCCTACGAGCAGTACTTC
TRBD1	TRBV9	TRBJ2-7	-	CASSGRADREYEQYF	TGTGCCAGCAGCGGGCGAGCCGACAGGGAATACGAGCAGTACTTC
TRBD1	TRBV6-5	TRBJ1-5	-	CASTQGASQQPQHF	TGTGCCAGCACCCAGGGGGCTAGTCAGCAGCCCCAGCATTTT
-	TRBV6-5	TRBJ2-1	-	CASEDLSYNEQFF	TGTGCCAGCGAGGACTTATCCTACAATGAGCAGTTCTTC
-	TRBV5-1	TRBJ2-7	-	CASSPSVVQIAEQYF	TGCGCCAGCAGCCCCTCGGTGGTACAGATTGCCGAGCAGTACTTC
TRBD1	TRBV29-1	TRBJ1-5	-	CSVSGQGRGQPQHF	TGCAGCGTTTCTGGACAGGGGAGGGGTCAGCCCCAGCATTTT
-	TRBV6-5	TRBJ1-6	-	CASKRINSPLHF	TGTGCCAGCAAGCGTATCAATTCACCCCTCCACTTT
-	TRBV5-6	TRBJ2-3	-	CASSGPWGADTQYF	TGTGCCAGCAGTGGGCCCTGGGGGGCAGATACGCAGTATTTT
TRBD1	TRBV2	TRBJ2-1	-	CASIKKPTGGSNEQFF	TGTGCCAGCATCAAGAAACCGACAGGGGGCTCTAATGAGCAGTTCTTC
-	TRBV21-1	TRBJ1-1	-	CASSKRRNTEAFF	TGTGCCAGCAGCAAGAGGCGGAACACTGAAGCTTTCTTT
-	TRBV5-1	TRBJ2-5	-	CASSLDGLAETQYF	TGCGCCAGCAGTCTTGACGGTCTAGCAGAGACCCAGTACTTC
-	TRBV10-2	TRBJ1-2	-	CASSESLAGGYTF	TGCGCCAGCAGTGAGTCGCTAGCGGGAGGCTACACCTTC
TRBD2	TRBV7-3	TRBJ2-1	-	CASSLTGTTEQFF	TGTGCCAGCAGCTTAACAGGGACTACTGAGCAGTTCTTC
TRBD2	TRBV2	TRBJ2-1	-	CASSRAGGGGGNEQFF	TGTGCCAGCAGCAGAGCGGGAGGAGGAGGTGGCAATGAGCAGTTCTTC
-	TRBV6-4	TRBJ1-2	-	CASSDQDRKGGYTF	TGTGCCAGCAGTGATCAAGACAGGAAGGGTGGCTACACCTTC
-	TRBV27	TRBJ1-5	-	CVSSLAGTINQPQHF	TGTGTCAGCAGTTTGGCGGGCACTATCAATCAGCCCCAGCATTTT
-	TRBV5-4	TRBJ2-7	-	CASSLGSTYEQYF	TGTGCCAGCAGCTTGGGCAGTACCTACGAGCAGTACTTC
TRBD1	TRBV27	TRBJ1-4	-	CASSITKPGQGDEKLFF	TGTGCCAGCAGTATCACTAAACCGGGACAGGGTGACGAAAAACTGTTTTTT
TRBD1	TRBV5-4	TRBJ2-3	once	CASTWRTGGSDTQYF	TGTGCCAGCACATGGAGGACAGGGGGCTCAGATACGCAGTATTTT
-	TRBV28	TRBJ2-5	-	CASSPEDSQETQYF	TGTGCCAGCAGCCCCGAGGACAGCCAAGAGACCCAGTACTTC
-	TRBV11-2	TRBJ2-7	few	CASSLVTPEQYF	TGTGCCAGCAGCTTAGTCACACCCGAGCAGTACTTC
TRBD2	TRBV19	TRBJ2-7	few	CASSASGSYEQYF	TGTGCCAGTAGCGCCAGCGGGAGCTACGAGCAGTACTTC
TRBD2	TRBV5-1	TRBJ2-3	-	CASTRTSPADTQYF	TGCGCCAGCACGAGGACTAGCCCCGCGGATACGCAGTATTTT
TRBD1	TRBV5-5	TRBJ2-7	-	CASSPQGAGAPRSSYEQYF	TGTGCCAGCAGCCCTCAGGGGGCCGGGGCGCCTCGGAGCTCCTACGAGCAGTACTTC
TRBD1	TRBV6-5	TRBJ1-6	-	CASSLRGQNSPLHF	TGTGCCAGCAGTTTACGGGGACAGAATTCACCCCTCCACTTT
-	TRBV6-5	TRBJ2-5	once	CASSYSVYQETQYF	TGTGCCAGCAGTTATTCAGTGTACCAAGAGACCCAGTACTTC
-	TRBV30	TRBJ1-6	-	CAWIKPLSSYNSPLHF	TGTGCCTGGATTAAACCGCTCAGCTCCTATAATTCACCCCTCCACTTT
TRBD1	TRBV3-1/TRBV3-2	TRBJ1-4	-	CASSLGQDTNEKLFF	TGTGCCAGCAGCCTTGGACAGGACACTAATGAAAAACTGTTTTTT
-	TRBV4-1	TRBJ1-5	-	CASSQDRVDSNQPQHF	TGCGCCAGCAGCCAAGACAGGGTTGATAGCAATCAGCCCCAGCATTTT
TRBD1	TRBV11-2	TRBJ1-1	-	CASSTDRDTEAFF	TGTGCCAGCAGCACGGACAGGGACACTGAAGCTTTCTTT
TRBD1	TRBV3-1/TRBV3-2	TRBJ1-1	few	CASSQGTGENTEAFF	TGTGCCAGCAGCCAAGGGACAGGGGAAAACACTGAAGCTTTCTTT
TRBD2	TRBV9	TRBJ2-1	-	CASSVVASTSGYNEQFF	TGTGCCAGCAGCGTAGTAGCGTCGACTAGCGGATACAATGAGCAGTTCTTC
-	TRBV5-6	TRBJ1-2	-	CASSFGIGGDYGYTF	TGTGCCAGCAGCTTTGGTATAGGCGGGGACTATGGCTACACCTTC
-	TRBV7-9	TRBJ1-1	-	CASSPQTGLNTEAFF	TGTGCCAGCAGCCCTCAGACAGGCTTGAACACTGAAGCTTTCTTT
-	TRBV27	TRBJ1-5	few	CASSFAGPNQPQHF	TGTGCCAGCAGTTTCGCAGGGCCCAATCAGCCCCAGCATTTT
TRBD2	TRBV7-7	TRBJ2-1	-	CASSLGTGGVYNEQFF	TGTGCTAGCAGCTTAGGTACGGGGGGGGTCTACAATGAGCAGTTCTTC